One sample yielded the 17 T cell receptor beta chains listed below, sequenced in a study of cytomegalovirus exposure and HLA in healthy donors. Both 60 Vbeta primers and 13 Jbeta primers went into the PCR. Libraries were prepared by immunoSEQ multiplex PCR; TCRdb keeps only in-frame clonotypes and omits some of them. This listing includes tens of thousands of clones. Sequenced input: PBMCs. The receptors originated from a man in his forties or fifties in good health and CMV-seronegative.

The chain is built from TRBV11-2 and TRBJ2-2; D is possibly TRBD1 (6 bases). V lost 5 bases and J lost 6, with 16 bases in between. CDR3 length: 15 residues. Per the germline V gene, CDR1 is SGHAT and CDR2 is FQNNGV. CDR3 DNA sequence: TGTGCCAGCAGCAAGCTCACAGGGCCCCCCGGGGAGCTGTTTTTT. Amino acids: CASSKLTGPPGELFF.

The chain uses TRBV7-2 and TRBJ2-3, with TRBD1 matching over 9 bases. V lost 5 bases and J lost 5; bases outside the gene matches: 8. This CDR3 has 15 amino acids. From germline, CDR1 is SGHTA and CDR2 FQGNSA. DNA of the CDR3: TGTGCCAGCAGCCGCCTTGGACAGGGGATAGATACGCAGTATTTT. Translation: CASSRLGQGIDTQYF.

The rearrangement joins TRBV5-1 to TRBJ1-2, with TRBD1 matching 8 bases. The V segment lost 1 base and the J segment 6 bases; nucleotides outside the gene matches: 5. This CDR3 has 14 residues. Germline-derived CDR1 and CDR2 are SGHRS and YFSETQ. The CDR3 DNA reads TGCGCCAGCAGCTTGAGGCAGGGGGCGAATGGCTACACCTTC. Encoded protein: CASSLRQGANGYTF.

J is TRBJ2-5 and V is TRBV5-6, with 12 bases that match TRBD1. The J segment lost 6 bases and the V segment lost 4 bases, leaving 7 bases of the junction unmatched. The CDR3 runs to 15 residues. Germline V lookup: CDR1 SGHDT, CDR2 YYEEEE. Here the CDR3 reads CASSTGTGGLKTQYF. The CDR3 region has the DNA TGTGCCAGCAGCACCGGGACAGGGGGCCTAAAGACCCAGTACTTC. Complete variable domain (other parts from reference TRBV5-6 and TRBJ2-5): DAGVTQSPTHLIKTRGQQVTLRCSPKSGHDTVSWYQQALGQGPQFIFQYYEEEERQRGNFPDRFSGHQFPNYSSELNVNALLLGDSALYLCASSTGTGGLKTQYFGPGTRLLVL.

The CDR3 DNA reads TGTGCCAGCAGTTCCCCAGGGGGTCAAGAGACCCAGTACTTC. Its translation: CASSSPGGQETQYF. The V gene is TRBV6-5, the J gene TRBJ2-5, with 7 bases matching TRBD1. V shed 4 bases, J shed 2 bases, and the junction held 4 bases outside the gene matches. Germline V gene lookup returns CDR1 MNHEY and CDR2 SVGAGI. The CDR3 extends over 14 amino acids.

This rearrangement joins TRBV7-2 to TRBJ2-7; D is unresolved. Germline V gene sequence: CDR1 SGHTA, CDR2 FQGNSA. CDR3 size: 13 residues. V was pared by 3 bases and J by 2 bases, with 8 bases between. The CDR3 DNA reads TGTGCCAGCAGCTTGGGCAGAACCTACGAGCAGTACTTC. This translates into CASSLGRTYEQYF.

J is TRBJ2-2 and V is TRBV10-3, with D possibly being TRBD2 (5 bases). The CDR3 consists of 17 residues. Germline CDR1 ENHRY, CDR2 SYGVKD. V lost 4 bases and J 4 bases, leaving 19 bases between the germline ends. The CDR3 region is CAISGWTAEGTTGELFF. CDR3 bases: TGTGCCATCAGTGGCTGGACCGCCGAGGGTACCACCGGGGAGCTGTTTTTT.

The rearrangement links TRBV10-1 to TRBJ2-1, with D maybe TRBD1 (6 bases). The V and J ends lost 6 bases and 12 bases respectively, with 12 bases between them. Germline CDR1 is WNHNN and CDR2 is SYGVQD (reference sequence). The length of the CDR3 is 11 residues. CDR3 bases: TGCGCCAGCAGGGACAGTCCTTTGCAGTTCTTC. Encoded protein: CASRDSPLQFF.

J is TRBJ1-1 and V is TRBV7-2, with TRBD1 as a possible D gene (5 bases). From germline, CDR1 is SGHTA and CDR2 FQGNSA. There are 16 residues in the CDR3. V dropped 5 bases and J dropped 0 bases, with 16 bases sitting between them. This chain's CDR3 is CASSSETGLMNTEAFF. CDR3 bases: TGTGCCAGCAGCAGCGAGACGGGACTCATGAACACTGAAGCTTTCTTT.

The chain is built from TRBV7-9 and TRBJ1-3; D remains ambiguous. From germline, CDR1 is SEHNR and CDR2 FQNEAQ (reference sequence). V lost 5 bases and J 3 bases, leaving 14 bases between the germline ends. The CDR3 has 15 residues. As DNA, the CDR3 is TGTGCCAGCAGCGTACAAGTAGGAGGTGGAAACACCATATATTTT. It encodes CASSVQVGGGNTIYF.

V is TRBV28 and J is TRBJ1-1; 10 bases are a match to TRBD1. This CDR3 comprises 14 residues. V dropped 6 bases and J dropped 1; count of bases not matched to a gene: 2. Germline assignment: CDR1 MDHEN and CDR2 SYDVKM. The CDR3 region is CASRGQGPNTEAFF. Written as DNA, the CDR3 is TGTGCCAGCAGGGGACAGGGGCCGAACACTGAAGCTTTCTTT. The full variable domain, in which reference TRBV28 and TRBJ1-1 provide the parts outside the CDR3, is DVKVTQSSRYLVKRTGEKVFLECVQDMDHENMFWYRQDPGLGLRLIYFSYDVKMKEKGDIPEGYSVSREKKERFSLILESASTNQTSMYLCASRGQGPNTEAFFGQGTRLTVV.

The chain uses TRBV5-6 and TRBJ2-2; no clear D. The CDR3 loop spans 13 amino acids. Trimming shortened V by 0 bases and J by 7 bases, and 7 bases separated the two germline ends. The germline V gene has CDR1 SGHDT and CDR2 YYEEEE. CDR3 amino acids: CASSLAAVGELFF. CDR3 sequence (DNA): TGTGCCAGCAGCTTGGCGGCGGTCGGGGAGCTGTTTTTT.

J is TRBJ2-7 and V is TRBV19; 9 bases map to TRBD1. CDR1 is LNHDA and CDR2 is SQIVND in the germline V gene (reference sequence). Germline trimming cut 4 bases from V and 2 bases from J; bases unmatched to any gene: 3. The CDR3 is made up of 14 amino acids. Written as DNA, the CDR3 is TGTGCCAGTAGTAGGACAGGGGTCGCCTACGAGCAGTACTTC. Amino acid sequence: CASSRTGVAYEQYF.

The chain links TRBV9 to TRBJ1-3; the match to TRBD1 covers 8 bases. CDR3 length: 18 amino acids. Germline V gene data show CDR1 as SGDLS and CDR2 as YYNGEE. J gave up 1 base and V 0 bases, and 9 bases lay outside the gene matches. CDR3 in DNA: TGTGCCAGCAGCGTAGCATCGAGACAGGGGTTTTCTGGAAACACCATATATTTT. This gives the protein CASSVASRQGFSGNTIYF.

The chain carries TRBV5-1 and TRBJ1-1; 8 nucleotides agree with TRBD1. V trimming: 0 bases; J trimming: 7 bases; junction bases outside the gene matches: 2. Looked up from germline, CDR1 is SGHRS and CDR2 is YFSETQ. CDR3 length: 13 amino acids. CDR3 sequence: CASSLAGTGEAFF. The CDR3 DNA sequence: TGCGCCAGCAGCTTGGCGGGGACAGGTGAAGCTTTCTTT.

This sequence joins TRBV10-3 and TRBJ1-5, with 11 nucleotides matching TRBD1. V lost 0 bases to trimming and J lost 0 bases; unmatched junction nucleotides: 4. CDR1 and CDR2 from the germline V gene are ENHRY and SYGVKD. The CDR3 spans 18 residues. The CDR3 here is CAISESDRGLSSNQPQHF. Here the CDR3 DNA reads TGTGCCATCAGTGAGTCGGACAGGGGGCTAAGTAGCAATCAGCCCCAGCATTTT.

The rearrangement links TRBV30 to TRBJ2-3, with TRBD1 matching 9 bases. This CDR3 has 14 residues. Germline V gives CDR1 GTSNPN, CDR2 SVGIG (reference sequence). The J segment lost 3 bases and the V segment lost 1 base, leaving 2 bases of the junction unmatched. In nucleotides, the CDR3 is TGTGCCTGGAGTGAAGGGACAGGGACAGATACGCAGTATTTT. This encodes CAWSEGTGTDTQYF.